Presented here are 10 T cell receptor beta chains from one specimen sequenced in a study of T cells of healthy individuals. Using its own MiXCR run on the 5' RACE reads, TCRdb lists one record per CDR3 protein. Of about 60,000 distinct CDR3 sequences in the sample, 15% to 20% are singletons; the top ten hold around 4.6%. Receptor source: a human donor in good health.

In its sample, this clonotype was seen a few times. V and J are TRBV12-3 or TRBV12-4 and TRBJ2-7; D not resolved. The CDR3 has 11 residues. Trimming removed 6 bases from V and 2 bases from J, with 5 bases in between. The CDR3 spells CASSVTYEQYF. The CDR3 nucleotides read TGTGCCAGCAGCGTAACCTACGAGCAGTACTTC.

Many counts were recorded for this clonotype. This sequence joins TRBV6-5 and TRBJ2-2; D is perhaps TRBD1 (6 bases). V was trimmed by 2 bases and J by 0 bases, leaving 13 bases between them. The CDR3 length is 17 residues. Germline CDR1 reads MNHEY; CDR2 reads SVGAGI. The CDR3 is CASSYPARGPNTGELFF. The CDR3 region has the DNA TGTGCCAGCAGTTACCCCGCCAGGGGACCGAACACCGGGGAGCTGTTTTTT.

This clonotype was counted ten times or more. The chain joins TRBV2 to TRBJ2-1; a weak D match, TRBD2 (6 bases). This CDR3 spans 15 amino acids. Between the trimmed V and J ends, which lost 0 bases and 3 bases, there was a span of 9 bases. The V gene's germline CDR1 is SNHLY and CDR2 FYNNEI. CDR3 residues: CASSEARGNYNEQFF. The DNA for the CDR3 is TGTGCCAGCAGTGAAGCCCGGGGGAACTACAATGAGCAGTTCTTC.

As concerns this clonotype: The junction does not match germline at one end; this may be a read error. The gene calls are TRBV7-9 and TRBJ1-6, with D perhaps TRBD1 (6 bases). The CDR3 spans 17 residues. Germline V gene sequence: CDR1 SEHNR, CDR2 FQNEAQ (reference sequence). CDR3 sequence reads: CASSFDRRGSYNSPPHF. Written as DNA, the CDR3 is TGTGCCAGCAGCTTTGACAGGAGGGGTTCCTATAATTCACCCCCCCACTTT.

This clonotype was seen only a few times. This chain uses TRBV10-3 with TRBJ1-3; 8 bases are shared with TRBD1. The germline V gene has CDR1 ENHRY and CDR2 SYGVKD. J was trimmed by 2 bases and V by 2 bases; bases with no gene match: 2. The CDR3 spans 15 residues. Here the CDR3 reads CAISERGQAGNTIYF. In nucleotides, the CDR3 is TGTGCCATCAGTGAGAGGGGACAGGCTGGAAACACCATATATTTT.

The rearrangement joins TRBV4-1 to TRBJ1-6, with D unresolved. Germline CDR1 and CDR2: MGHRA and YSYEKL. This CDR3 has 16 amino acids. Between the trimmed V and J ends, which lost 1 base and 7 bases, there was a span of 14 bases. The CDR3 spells CASSQGRGRTNSPLHF. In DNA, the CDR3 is TGCGCCAGCAGCCAAGGCCGAGGCAGGACGAATTCACCCCTCCACTTT.

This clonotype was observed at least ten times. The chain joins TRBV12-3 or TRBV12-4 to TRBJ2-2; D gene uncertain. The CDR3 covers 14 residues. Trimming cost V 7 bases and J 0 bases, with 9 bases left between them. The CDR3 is CASIGTANTGELFF. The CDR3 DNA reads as TGTGCCAGCATAGGAACAGCGAACACCGGGGAGCTGTTTTTT.

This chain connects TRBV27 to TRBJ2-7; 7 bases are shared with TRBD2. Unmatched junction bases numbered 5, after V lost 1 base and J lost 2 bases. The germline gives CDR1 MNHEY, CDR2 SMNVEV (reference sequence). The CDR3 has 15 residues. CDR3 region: CASSLLAGEAYEQYF. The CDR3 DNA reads TGTGCCAGCAGTTTATTGGCGGGGGAGGCCTACGAGCAGTACTTC.

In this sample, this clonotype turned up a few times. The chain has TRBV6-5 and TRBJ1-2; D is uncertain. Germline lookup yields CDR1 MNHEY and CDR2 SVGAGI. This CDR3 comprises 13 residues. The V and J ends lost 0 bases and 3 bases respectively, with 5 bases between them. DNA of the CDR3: TGTGCCAGCAGTTACTCTCCCGACTATGGCTACACCTTC. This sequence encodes CASSYSPDYGYTF.

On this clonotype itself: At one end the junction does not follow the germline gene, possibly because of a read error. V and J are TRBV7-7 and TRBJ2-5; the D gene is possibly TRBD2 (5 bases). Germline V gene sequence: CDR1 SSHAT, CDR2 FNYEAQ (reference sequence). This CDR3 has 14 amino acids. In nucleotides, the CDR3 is TGTGCTAGCAGCTTTAACGAGCGAGGGGAGACCCAGTACTTC. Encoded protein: CASSFNERGETQYF.